Listed below are T cell receptor beta chains from one sample, sequenced in a study of monozygotic twins with cystic fibrosis. TCRdb keeps only in-frame clones here, not all; method: immunoSEQ multiplex PCR. The sample records tens of thousands of clones, 97% being singletons. Sequences were obtained from blood. Receptors originate from a girl under 18 with cystic fibrosis. Both conserved end residues are trimmed from each CDR3. A D gene is named only where the DNA matches it firmly. Size is stated for part of the rows, as once, few or many counts, or as a class when the clone is expanded.

>NA|NA|TRBV2
ASSEGAGAF
>NA|TRBD1|TRBV5-8
ASSLADRENTEAF
>NA|TRBD2|TRBV6-1
ASTTSGTRVDTQY
>NA|NA|TRBV28
ASSSRRTQY
>once|TRBD1|TRBV5-5
ASIPGQGANYGYT
>NA|NA|TRBV5-5
ASSLVSGVGTLNEQY
>NA|NA|TRBV27
ASSLIPPYSGELF
>NA|TRBD1|TRBV27
ASWDRGRTDTQY
>NA|NA|TRBV6-6
ASRLRGDGGYT
>NA|TRBD1|TRBV25-1
ASSESGQGAHEQF
>NA|NA|TRBV9
ASSVALANTGELF
>NA|NA|TRBV5-4
ASSLQGPAKNIQY
>NA|NA|TRBV6-6
ASSYLPPGNYGYT
>few|NA|TRBV29-1
SVSQGFSNQPQH
>NA|TRBD2|TRBV29-1
SVGPAGGGPEQF
>NA|TRBD2|TRBV4-3
ASSQVAGGIYEQY
>NA|TRBD1|TRBV11-2
ASSLEDRDYEQY
>once|TRBD1|TRBV20-1
SAGQDNEQF
>NA|NA|TRBV6-5
ASKDSGTVGTIY
>NA|NA|TRBV5-6
ATGDSYGYT
>NA|TRBD2|TRBV9
ASSVGPAGDTDTQY
>NA|NA|TRBV29-1
SVDSNTGELF
>NA|TRBD2|TRBV4-3
ASSQFPAGELTDTQY
>NA|TRBD1|TRBV4-3
ASSQGRIGQGTPYEQY
>NA|NA|TRBV20-1
SASSDNEQF
>once|NA|TRBV7-6
ASSHSRGMGYGYT
>once|NA|TRBV9
ASSVLPNTGELF
>NA|TRBD1|TRBV9
ASSLWGQGNEQF
>NA|NA|TRBV4-3
ASSQEVGPLGRGNTIY
>NA|NA|TRBV4-2
ASSQGGRQRTALPC
>NA|TRBD2|TRBV4-1
ASSPGLAGSSYEQY
>NA|NA|TRBV30
AWSVKGRDSSYNEQF
>NA|TRBD1|TRBV7-2
ASSPRTGPNTGELF
>NA|NA|TRBV28
ASSPFYEQY
>NA|NA|TRBV4-3
ASSQDGSYNEQF
>NA|TRBD2|TRBV7-2
ASSKLAGAVEQF
>NA|NA|TRBV9
ASSVGNSYNEQF
>once|NA|TRBV5-6
ASNLEYEQF
>NA|TRBD1|TRBV27
ASSPLRDRVVYGYT
>NA|NA|TRBV2
ASSGVNTEAF
>NA|NA|TRBV2
ASSEEAGGSYEQY
>NA|NA|TRBV6-5
ASSYLGLEAF
>NA|TRBD1|TRBV5-4
ASSPSRQGNNEQF
>few|NA|TRBV29-1
SVEKGEGTEAF
>NA|TRBD1|TRBV5-1
ASSHPGQGTYEQY
>once|TRBD1|TRBV4-2
ASSQDGDRGTDTQY
>NA|NA|TRBV30
AWLDRNYGYT
>NA|TRBD2|TRBV4-3
ASSQANSGRRTGELF
>NA|TRBD1|TRBV27
ASRGQGSPQQF
>NA|TRBD1|TRBV15
ATSREGWDRAPEAF
>NA|TRBD1|TRBV28
ASSPTGGARGYT
>NA|NA|TRBV10-3
AMGSGYEQY
>NA|TRBD1|TRBV11-2
ASSLSRGRETQY
>NA|TRBD1|TRBV4-2
ASSQRTGGGQPQH